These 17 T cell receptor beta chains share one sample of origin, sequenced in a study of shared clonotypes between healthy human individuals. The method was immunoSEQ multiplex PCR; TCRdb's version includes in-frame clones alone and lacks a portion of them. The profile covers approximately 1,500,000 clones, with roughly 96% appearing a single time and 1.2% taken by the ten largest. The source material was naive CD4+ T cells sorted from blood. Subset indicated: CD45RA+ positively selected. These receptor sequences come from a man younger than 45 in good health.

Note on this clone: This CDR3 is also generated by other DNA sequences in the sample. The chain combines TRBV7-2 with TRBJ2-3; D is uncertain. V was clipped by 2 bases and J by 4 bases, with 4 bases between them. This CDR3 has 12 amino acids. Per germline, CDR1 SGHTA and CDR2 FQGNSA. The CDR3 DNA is TGTGCCAGCAGCTTATTTGCAGATACGCAGTATTTT. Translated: CASSLFADTQYF.

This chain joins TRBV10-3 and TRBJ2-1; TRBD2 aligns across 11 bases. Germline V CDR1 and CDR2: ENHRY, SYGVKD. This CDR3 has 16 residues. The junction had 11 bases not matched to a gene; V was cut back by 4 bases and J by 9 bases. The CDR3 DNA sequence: TGTGCCATCAGTGGTACTAGCGGGAGCCCAGCAGGTGAGCAGTTCTTC. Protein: CAISGTSGSPAGEQFF.

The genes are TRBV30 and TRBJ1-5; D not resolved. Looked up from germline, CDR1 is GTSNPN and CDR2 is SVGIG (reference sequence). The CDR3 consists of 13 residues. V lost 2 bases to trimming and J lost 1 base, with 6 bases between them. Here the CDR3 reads CAWSPRSNQPQHF. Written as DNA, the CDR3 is TGTGCCTGGAGTCCCAGAAGCAATCAGCCCCAGCATTTT.

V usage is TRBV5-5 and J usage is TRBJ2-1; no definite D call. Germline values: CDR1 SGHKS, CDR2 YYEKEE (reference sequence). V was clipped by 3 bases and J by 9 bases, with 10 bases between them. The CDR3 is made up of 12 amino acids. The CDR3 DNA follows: TGTGCCAGCAGCTCTCTGCCGGGTGAGCAGTTCTTC. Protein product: CASSSLPGEQFF.

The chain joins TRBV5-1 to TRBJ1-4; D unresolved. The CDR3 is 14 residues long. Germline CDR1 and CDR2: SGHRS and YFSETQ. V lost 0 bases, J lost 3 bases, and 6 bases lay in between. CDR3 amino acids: CASSLGSANEKLFF. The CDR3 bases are TGCGCCAGCAGCTTGGGTTCGGCTAATGAAAAACTGTTTTTT.

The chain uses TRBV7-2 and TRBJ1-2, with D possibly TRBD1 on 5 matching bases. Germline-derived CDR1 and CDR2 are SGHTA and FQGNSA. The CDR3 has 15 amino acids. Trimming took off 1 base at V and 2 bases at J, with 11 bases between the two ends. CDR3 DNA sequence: TGTGCCAGCAGCTTAGACCCCGGGGGGAACTATGGCTACACCTTC. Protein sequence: CASSLDPGGNYGYTF.

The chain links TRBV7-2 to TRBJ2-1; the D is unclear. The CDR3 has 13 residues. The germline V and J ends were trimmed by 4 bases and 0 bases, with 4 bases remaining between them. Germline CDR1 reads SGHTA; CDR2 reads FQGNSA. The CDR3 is CASSSLSYNEQFF. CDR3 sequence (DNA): TGTGCCAGCAGCTCGCTCTCCTACAATGAGCAGTTCTTC. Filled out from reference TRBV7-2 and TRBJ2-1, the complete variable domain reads GAGVSQSPSNKVTEKGKDVELRCDPISGHTALYWYRQSLGQGLEFLIYFQGNSAPDKSGLPSDRFSAERTGGSVSTLTIQRTQQEDSAVYLCASSSLSYNEQFFGPGTRLTVL.

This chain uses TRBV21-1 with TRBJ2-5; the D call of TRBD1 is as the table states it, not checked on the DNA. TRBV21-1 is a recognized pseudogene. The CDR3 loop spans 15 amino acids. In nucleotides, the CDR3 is TGTGCCAGCAGCAATAGCCGACAGGCGAAGGCGACCCAGTACTTC. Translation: CASSNSRQAKATQYF.

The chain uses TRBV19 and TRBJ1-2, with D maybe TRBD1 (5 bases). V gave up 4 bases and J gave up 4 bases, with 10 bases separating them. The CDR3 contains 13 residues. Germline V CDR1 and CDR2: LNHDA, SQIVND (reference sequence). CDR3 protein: CASSRSGGYGYTF. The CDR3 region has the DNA TGTGCCAGTAGTAGATCCGGGGGCTATGGCTACACCTTC.

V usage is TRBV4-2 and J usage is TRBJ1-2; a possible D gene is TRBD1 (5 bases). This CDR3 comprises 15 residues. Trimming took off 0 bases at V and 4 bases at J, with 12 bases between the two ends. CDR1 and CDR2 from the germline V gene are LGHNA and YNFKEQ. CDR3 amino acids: CASSQDHGAFYGYTF. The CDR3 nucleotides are TGTGCCAGCAGCCAAGATCACGGGGCTTTCTATGGCTACACCTTC.

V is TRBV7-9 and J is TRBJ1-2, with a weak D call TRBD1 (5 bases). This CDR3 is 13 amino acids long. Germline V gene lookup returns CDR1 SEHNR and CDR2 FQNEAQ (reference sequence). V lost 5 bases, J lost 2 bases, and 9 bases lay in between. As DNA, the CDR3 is TGTGCCAGCAGCCCCGGGACCAACTATGGCTACACCTTC. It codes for CASSPGTNYGYTF.

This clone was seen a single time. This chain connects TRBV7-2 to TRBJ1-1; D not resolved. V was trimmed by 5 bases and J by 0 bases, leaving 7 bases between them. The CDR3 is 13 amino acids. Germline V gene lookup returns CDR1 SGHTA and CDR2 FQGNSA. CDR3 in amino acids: CASSTRMNTEAFF. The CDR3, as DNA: TGTGCCAGCAGCACAAGAATGAACACTGAAGCTTTCTTT.

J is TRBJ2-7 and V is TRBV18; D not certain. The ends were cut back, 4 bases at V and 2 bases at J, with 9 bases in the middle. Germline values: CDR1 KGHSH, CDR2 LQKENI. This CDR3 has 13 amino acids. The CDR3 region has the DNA TGTGCCAGCTCACTTAATAGGGCCTACGAGCAGTACTTC. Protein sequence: CASSLNRAYEQYF.

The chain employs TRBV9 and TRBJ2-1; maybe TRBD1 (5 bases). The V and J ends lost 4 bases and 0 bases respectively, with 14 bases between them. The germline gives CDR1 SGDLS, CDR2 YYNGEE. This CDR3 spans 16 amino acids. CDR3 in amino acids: CASSTRQPTSYNEQFF. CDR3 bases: TGTGCCAGCAGCACCCGACAGCCGACCTCCTACAATGAGCAGTTCTTC.

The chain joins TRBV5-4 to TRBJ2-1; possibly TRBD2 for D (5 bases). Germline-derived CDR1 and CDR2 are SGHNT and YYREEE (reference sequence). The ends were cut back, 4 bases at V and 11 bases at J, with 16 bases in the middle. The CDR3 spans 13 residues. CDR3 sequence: CASSPLTRHKQFF. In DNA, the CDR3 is TGTGCCAGCAGCCCTCTTACTAGGCATAAGCAGTTCTTC.

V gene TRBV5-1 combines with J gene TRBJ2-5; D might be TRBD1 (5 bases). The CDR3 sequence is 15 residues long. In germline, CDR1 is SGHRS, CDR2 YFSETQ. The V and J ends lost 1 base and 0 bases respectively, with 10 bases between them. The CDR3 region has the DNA TGCGCCAGCAGCTTGACAGGAAAATACCAAGAGACCCAGTACTTC. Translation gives CASSLTGKYQETQYF.

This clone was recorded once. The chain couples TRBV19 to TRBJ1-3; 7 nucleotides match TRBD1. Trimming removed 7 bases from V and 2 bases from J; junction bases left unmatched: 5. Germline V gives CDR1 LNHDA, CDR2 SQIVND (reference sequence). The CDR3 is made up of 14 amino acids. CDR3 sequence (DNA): TGTGCCAGTACAGGGGGAGTTGCTGGAAACACCATATATTTT. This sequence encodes CASTGGVAGNTIYF.